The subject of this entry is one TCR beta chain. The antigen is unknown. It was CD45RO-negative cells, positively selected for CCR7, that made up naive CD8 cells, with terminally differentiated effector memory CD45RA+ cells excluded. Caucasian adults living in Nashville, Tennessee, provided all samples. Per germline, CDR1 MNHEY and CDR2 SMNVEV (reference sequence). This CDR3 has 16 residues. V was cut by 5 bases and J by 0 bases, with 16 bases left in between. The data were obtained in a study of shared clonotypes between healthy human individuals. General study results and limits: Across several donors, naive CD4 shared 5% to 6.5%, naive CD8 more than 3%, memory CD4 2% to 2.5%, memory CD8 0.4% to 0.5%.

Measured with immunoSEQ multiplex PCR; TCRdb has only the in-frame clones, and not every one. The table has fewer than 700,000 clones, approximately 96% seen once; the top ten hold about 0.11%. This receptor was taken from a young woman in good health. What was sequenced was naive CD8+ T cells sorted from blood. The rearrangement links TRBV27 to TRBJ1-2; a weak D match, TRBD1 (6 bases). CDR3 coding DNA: TGTGCCAGCAGTCCTATGACAGGTGTAACTAACTATGGCTACACCTTC. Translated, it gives CASSPMTGVTNYGYTF.